This TCR beta chain was observed in a study of T-cell memory formation after mild COVID-19. Looking at the study overall: In these data, TCR clusters were largely donor specific. Study-wide points: Memory cells collected pre-infection included some clones that later responded, suggesting cross-reactive memory joined. The SARS-CoV-2 specificity of second-wave clones reaching peak at day 37 remained unverified.

With constant-segment primers, 5'RACE yielded cDNA libraries of TCR alpha and TCR beta that carried sample barcodes and UMIs. A single record per CDR3 protein comes from TCRdb applying MiXCR to the 5' RACE reads. The table has about 55,000 distinct CDR3 sequences, 28% seen once; the top ten hold 40% to 45%. This CDR3 contains 15 residues. In germline, CDR1 is SNHLY, CDR2 FYNNEI. Losses at the gene ends were 8 bases for V and 2 bases for J; bases not matched to a gene: 10. In regard to this clonotype: Its antigen remains unknown.

The genes are TRBV2 and TRBJ2-7, with TRBD1 identical over 9 bases. Source material: PBMCs or a T cell subset sorted from them (not recorded which). This receptor was taken from a man aged 18 to 30 who had mild COVID-19 (a few samples of this study predate the infection). Cell type and time point are not known. The CDR3 nucleotides read TGTGCCAGCGTCCGAACCGGGACAGGGCCCTACGAGCAGTACTTC. Protein sequence: CASVRTGTGPYEQYF. The full variable domain, rest sourced from reference TRBV2 and TRBJ2-7, is EPEVTQTPSHQVTQMGQEVILRCVPISNHLYFYWYRQILGQKVEFLVSFYNNEISEKSEIFDDQFSVERPDGSNFTLKIRSTKLEDSAMYFCASVRTGTGPYEQYFGPGTRLTVT.